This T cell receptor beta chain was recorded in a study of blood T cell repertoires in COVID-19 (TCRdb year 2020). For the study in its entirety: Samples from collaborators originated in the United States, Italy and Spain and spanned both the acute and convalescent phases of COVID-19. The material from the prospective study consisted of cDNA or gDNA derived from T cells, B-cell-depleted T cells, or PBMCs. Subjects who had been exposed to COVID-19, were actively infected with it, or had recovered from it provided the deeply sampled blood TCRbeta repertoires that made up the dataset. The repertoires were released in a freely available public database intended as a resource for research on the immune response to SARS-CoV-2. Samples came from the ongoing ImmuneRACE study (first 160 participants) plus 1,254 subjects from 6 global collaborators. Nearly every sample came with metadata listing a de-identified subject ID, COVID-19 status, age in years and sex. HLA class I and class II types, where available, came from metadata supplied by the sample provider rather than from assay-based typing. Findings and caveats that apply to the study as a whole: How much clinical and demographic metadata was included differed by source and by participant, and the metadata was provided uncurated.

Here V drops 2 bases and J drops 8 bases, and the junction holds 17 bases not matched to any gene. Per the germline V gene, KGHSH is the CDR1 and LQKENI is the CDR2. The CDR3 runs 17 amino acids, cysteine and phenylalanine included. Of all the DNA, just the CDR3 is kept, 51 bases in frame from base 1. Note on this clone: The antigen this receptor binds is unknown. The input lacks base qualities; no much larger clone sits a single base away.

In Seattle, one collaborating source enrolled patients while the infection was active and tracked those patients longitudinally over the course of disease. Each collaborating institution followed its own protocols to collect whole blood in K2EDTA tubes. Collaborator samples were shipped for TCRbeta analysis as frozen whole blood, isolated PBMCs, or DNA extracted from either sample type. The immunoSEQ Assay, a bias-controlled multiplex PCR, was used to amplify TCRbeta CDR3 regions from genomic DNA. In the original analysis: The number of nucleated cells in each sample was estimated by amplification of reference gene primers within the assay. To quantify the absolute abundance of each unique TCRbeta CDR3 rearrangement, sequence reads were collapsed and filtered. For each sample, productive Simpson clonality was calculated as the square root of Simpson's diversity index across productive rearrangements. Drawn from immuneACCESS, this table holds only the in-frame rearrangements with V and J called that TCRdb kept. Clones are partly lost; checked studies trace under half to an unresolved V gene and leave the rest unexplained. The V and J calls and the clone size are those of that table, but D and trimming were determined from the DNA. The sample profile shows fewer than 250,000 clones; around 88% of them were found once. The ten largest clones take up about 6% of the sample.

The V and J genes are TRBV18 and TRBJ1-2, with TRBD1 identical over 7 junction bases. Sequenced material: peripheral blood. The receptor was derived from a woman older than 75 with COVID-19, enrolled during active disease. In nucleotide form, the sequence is TGTGCCAGCTCACCAACCATCGCCCCGGGACAGTCGTTGGGCTACACCTTC. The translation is CASSPTIAPGQSLGYTF.